This T cell receptor beta chain appears in the sequencing data of a study of graft-versus-host responses after intestinal transplantation. Overall study: For 2 to 4 years after anti-thymocyte globulin induction, all recipients took tacrolimus and steroids.

On this clone itself: Its specificity is unknown.

Measured with immunoSEQ multiplex PCR; TCRdb has only the in-frame clones, and not every one. The sample shows 70,000 to 95,000 clones, just under 95% of them seen only once. The CDR3 sequence is 13 residues long. Trimming removed 3 bases at V and 1 base at J, with 6 bases between. Germline loops: CDR1 MNHEY, CDR2 SMNVEV (reference sequence). The J gene is TRBJ1-1, the V gene TRBV27; D gene unclear. This clonotype originated in a human donor who was the organ donor for an intestinal transplant. The specimen comprised unstimulated CD8+ T cells sorted from spleen or lymph node cells, sampled before transplant. This CDR3 is CASSLFWNTEAFF. In DNA form, the CDR3 reads TGTGCCAGCAGTTTGTTCTGGAACACTGAAGCTTTCTTT.